This T cell receptor (beta chain) appears in the sequencing data of a study of blood T cells in healthy people across ages. Study as a whole: Roughly one uniquely barcoded beta molecule per two T cells was captured.

Together with a sample-barcoded 5' primer, a J-beta primer mix was included in a second PCR lasting roughly 7 to 11 cycles. The authors tagged each cDNA molecule using a template-switch adaptor with 12 random nucleotides. TCRdb reprocessed the 5' RACE reads via MiXCR and lists one record per CDR3 protein. The sample lists around 1,500,000 distinct CDR3 sequences, about 40% occurring once. Study conclusions and caveats: Shifts in expanded clonotypes may have been confounded by donor CMV status, which was unknown.

Details on this clonotype: The antigen is unknown.

CDR1 is MDHEN and CDR2 is SYDVKM in the germline V gene. This CDR3 has 14 residues. V shed 7 bases and J shed 3 bases, with 13 bases lying between them. The TCR was taken from a woman between 18 and 30 years old in good health. Material: blood. J is TRBJ2-1 and V is TRBV28; D perhaps matches TRBD1 (6 bases). The CDR3 sequence: CASIQGSIYNEQFF. CDR3 sequence (DNA): TGTGCCAGCATTCAGGGGTCCATCTACAATGAGCAGTTCTTC.